This entry lists 32 T cell receptor beta chains sequenced from one sample in a study of blood T cell repertoires in COVID-19. Assay used: immunoSEQ multiplex PCR; TCRdb lists only in-frame clones, some missing. This table holds under 150,000 clones, 90% found once. The sequencing input was peripheral blood. These receptors all come from a woman in her forties or fifties with acute or convalescent COVID-19.

This clone turned up a few times. The J gene is TRBJ1-2, the V gene TRBV18; D unclear. The CDR3 has 13 amino acids. Germline CDR1 KGHSH, CDR2 LQKENI. Trimming shortened V by 5 bases and J by 6 bases, and 13 bases separated the two germline ends. CDR3 in amino acids: CASSFGEENGYTF. DNA for the CDR3: TGTGCCAGCTCATTCGGGGAGGAAAATGGCTACACCTTC.

The rearrangement joins TRBV18 to TRBJ1-2; TRBD1 aligns across 7 bases. V shed 3 bases and J 6 bases; nucleotides not matched to a gene: 1. Germline values: CDR1 KGHSH, CDR2 LQKENI. This CDR3 has 12 amino acids. CDR3 bases: TGTGCCAGCTCACCTACAGGGGATGGCTACACCTTC. Its translation: CASSPTGDGYTF.

The chain is built from TRBV9 and TRBJ2-1; TRBD2 matches at 7 bases. The CDR3 totals 17 residues. The germline gives CDR1 SGDLS, CDR2 YYNGEE. Trimming at V came to 0 bases and at J to 1 base, leaving 7 bases not matched to a gene. The DNA for the CDR3 is TGTGCCAGCAGCGTAGGGGGAGGGAGAATATCCTACAATGAGCAGTTCTTC. This codes for CASSVGGGRISYNEQFF.

This chain connects TRBV5-4 to TRBJ1-1; the match to TRBD1 covers 10 bases. Trimming at V came to 4 bases and at J to 4 bases, leaving 4 bases not matched to a gene. This CDR3 is built from 14 residues. The germline CDR1 and CDR2 sequences are SGHNT and YYREEE (reference sequence). CDR3 amino acids: CASSLTGGPTEAFF. Written as DNA, the CDR3 is TGTGCCAGCAGCCTGACAGGGGGCCCCACTGAAGCTTTCTTT.

The V gene is TRBV5-4, the J gene TRBJ1-1; the D gene is possibly TRBD1 (6 bases). This CDR3 has 16 amino acids. The V end was cut by 0 bases, the J end by 4 bases, with 16 bases between. Per the germline V gene, CDR1 is SGHNT and CDR2 is YYREEE (reference sequence). DNA for the CDR3: TGTGCCAGCAGCTTGGCTTTGGGGGGGCTGGGCACTGAAGCTTTCTTT. Protein sequence: CASSLALGGLGTEAFF.

The genes are TRBV6-5 and TRBJ2-7, with 9 bases matching TRBD1. Germline CDR1 reads MNHEY; CDR2 reads SVGAGI. V trimming: 4 bases; J trimming: 0 bases; junction bases outside the gene matches: 4. This CDR3 has 15 residues. CDR3 protein: CASSSPGQGSYEQYF. The CDR3 bases are TGTGCCAGCAGTTCACCGGGACAGGGCTCCTACGAGCAGTACTTC.

This chain connects TRBV6-5 to TRBJ1-4; tentatively, D is TRBD1 (6 bases). Germline V gives CDR1 MNHEY, CDR2 SVGAGI. This CDR3 is built from 15 residues. Between the trimmed V and J ends, which lost 6 bases and 3 bases, there was a span of 14 bases. The CDR3 here is CASRALGAANEKLFF. The CDR3 nucleotides read TGTGCCAGCAGAGCCTTGGGGGCAGCTAATGAAAAACTGTTTTTT.

The chain recombines TRBV28 with TRBJ2-7; possibly TRBD2 for D (7 bases). CDR1 and CDR2 from the germline V gene are MDHEN and SYDVKM. This CDR3 is built from 17 residues. V was trimmed by 5 bases and J by 2 bases, leaving 22 bases between them. The CDR3 DNA follows: TGTGCCAGCAGTCACCCGGGGTACAGGGAGGGGACCTACGAGCAGTACTTC. It translates to CASSHPGYREGTYEQYF.

This chain connects TRBV28 to TRBJ1-2; 11 positions match TRBD1. The V and J ends lost 6 bases and 7 bases, in that order; junction bases with no gene match: 4. The CDR3 loop spans 13 amino acids. Looked up from germline, CDR1 is MDHEN and CDR2 is SYDVKM. DNA for the CDR3: TGTGCCAGCAGCGGACAGGGGGCGCCTGGCTACACCTTC. As protein: CASSGQGAPGYTF.

The rearrangement uses TRBV7-9 and TRBJ2-1; the D gene is possibly TRBD2 (5 bases). This CDR3 contains 13 residues. In germline, CDR1 is SEHNR, CDR2 FQNEAQ (reference sequence). Trimming stripped 3 bases from V and 10 bases from J, with 13 bases between. The CDR3 bases are TGTGCCAGCAGCTTTCGGGCCACGGGGGAGCAGTTCTTC. Its protein is CASSFRATGEQFF.

A word on this clone: One end of the junction does not line up with germline, which may come from a read error. The chain has TRBV25-1 and TRBJ2-7; the match to TRBD2 covers 8 bases. CDR1 and CDR2 (germline): MGHDK, SYGVNS. The CDR3 sequence is 12 residues long. The chain's CDR3 is CASNGGGLLRDF. The CDR3 DNA is TGTGCCAGCAATGGCGGGGGGTTACTTCGGGACTTC.

The chain uses TRBV6-4 and TRBJ2-7; D is possibly TRBD2 (6 bases). Germline values: CDR1 MRHNA, CDR2 SNTAGT. V lost 6 bases and J 4 bases, leaving 19 bases between the germline ends. CDR3 length: 15 residues. CDR3 sequence reads: CASRAYQSGRYEQYF. The CDR3 bases are TGTGCCAGCAGGGCCTACCAGTCAGGGAGGTACGAGCAGTACTTC.

The chain has TRBV5-6 and TRBJ2-7, with 9 bases matching TRBD1. This CDR3 is built from 14 residues. After removal of 4 bases from V and 3 bases from J, the junction contained 5 bases not matched to a gene. Germline CDR1 reads SGHDT; CDR2 reads YYEEEE. CDR3 protein: CASSRDREFYEQYF. The CDR3 DNA sequence: TGTGCCAGCAGCCGGGACAGGGAATTCTACGAGCAGTACTTC. The whole variable domain, remainder taken from reference TRBV5-6 and TRBJ2-7, is DAGVTQSPTHLIKTRGQQVTLRCSPKSGHDTVSWYQQALGQGPQFIFQYYEEEERQRGNFPDRFSGHQFPNYSSELNVNALLLGDSALYLCASSRDREFYEQYFGPGTRLTVT.

The chain couples TRBV12-3 or TRBV12-4 to TRBJ2-5; TRBD1 aligns across 11 bases. The CDR3 is 12 amino acids. The V and J ends lost 5 bases and 11 bases, in that order; junction bases with no gene match: 4. CDR3 coding DNA: TGTGCCAGCAGTGGCGGGGACAGGGGGCAGTACTTC. This codes for CASSGGDRGQYF.

The chain is built from TRBV11-2 and TRBJ1-1; TRBD1 aligns across 7 bases. Trimming at V came to 4 bases and at J to 6 bases, leaving 5 bases not matched to a gene. This CDR3 region has 13 residues. Germline V CDR1 and CDR2: SGHAT, FQNNGV. The CDR3 sequence: CASSSTGEAEAFF. The CDR3, as DNA: TGTGCCAGCAGCTCTACAGGGGAGGCTGAAGCTTTCTTT.

The chain employs TRBV2 and TRBJ1-4, with D perhaps matching TRBD1 (6 bases). CDR1 SNHLY and CDR2 FYNNEI come from the germline V gene. The CDR3 has 16 amino acids. Trimming shortened V by 6 bases and J by 0 bases, and 14 bases separated the two germline ends. CDR3 in amino acids: CASSDGQIATNEKLFF. DNA for the CDR3: TGTGCCAGCAGCGACGGACAGATTGCAACTAATGAAAAACTGTTTTTT.

The chain has TRBV19 and TRBJ1-5; the D is unclear. The CDR3 consists of 15 residues. V was pared by 3 bases and J by 1 base, with 10 bases between. Germline loops: CDR1 LNHDA, CDR2 SQIVND (reference sequence). CDR3 sequence reads: CASSIGGGSNQPQHF. CDR3 in DNA: TGTGCCAGTAGTATCGGCGGAGGCAGCAATCAGCCCCAGCATTTT. The full variable domain, rest sourced from reference TRBV19 and TRBJ1-5, is DGGITQSPKYLFRKEGQNVTLSCEQNLNHDAMYWYRQDPGQGLRLIYYSQIVNDFQKGDIAEGYSVSREKKESFPLTVTSAQKNPTAFYLCASSIGGGSNQPQHFGDGTRLSIL.

The V call is TRBV7-2, the J call TRBJ1-1, with D possibly TRBD1 on 5 matching bases. Deletions cut 5 bases from V and 1 base from J, with 11 bases between. Per the germline V gene, CDR1 is SGHTA and CDR2 is FQGNSA. The CDR3 is 14 residues long. CDR3 region: CASSPGSGNTEAFF. In DNA form, the CDR3 reads TGTGCCAGCAGCCCAGGGTCGGGGAACACTGAAGCTTTCTTT.

This chain connects TRBV5-8 to TRBJ1-1, with a possible D match to TRBD1 (5 bases). V dropped 2 bases and J dropped 1 base, with 9 bases sitting between them. The germline CDR1 and CDR2 sequences are SGHTS and YDEGEE. This CDR3 has 14 amino acids. CDR3 in DNA: TGTGCCAGCAGCTTCCAGGGTCCGAACACTGAAGCTTTCTTT. It yields the protein CASSFQGPNTEAFF.

The gene calls are TRBV18 and TRBJ1-1; 10 bases agree with TRBD1. CDR1 is KGHSH, CDR2 LQKENI, per germline. This CDR3 contains 14 residues. The trim removed 4 bases at V and 4 bases at J, leaving 3 bases unmatched. The DNA of the CDR3 is TGTGCCAGCTCACGACAGGGGGCGAGCACTGAAGCTTTCTTT. It specifies CASSRQGASTEAFF.

The V gene is TRBV24-1, the J gene TRBJ1-2, with 7 nucleotides matching TRBD1. V was clipped by 11 bases and J by 7 bases; unmatched bases: 21. Germline loops: CDR1 KGHDR, CDR2 SFDVKD. The CDR3 totals 16 residues. The CDR3 here is CAIAGTALEEGGGYTF. The CDR3 DNA reads as TGTGCCATCGCAGGGACAGCTCTCGAGGAGGGGGGTGGCTACACCTTC.

The rearrangement uses TRBV4-1 and TRBJ2-7; weak D call: TRBD2 (6 bases). Germline assignment: CDR1 MGHRA and CDR2 YSYEKL. This CDR3 has 16 residues. The V end was cut by 0 bases, the J end by 2 bases, with 14 bases between. Here the CDR3 DNA reads TGCGCCAGCAGCCAAGAATCCGGGAGCCGGACCTACGAGCAGTACTTC. Protein: CASSQESGSRTYEQYF.

This rearrangement joins TRBV9 to TRBJ1-2; 7 bases map to TRBD1. The germline CDR1 and CDR2 sequences are SGDLS and YYNGEE. The CDR3 spans 15 residues. With 4 bases clipped from V and 3 bases from J, the junction kept 9 bases outside the gene matches. In DNA form, the CDR3 reads TGTGCCAGCAGCCCAACCGGGACAGTGGACTATGGCTACACCTTC. This encodes CASSPTGTVDYGYTF.

The chain joins TRBV7-9 to TRBJ2-2; TRBD2 might be the D (6 bases). V lost 7 bases and J lost 2, with 11 bases in between. Germline V gene lookup returns CDR1 SEHNR and CDR2 FQNEAQ (reference sequence). There are 14 residues in the CDR3. The CDR3, as DNA: TGTGCCAGCACCCATAGCGGCAACACCGGGGAGCTGTTTTTT. It yields the protein CASTHSGNTGELFF.

The genes are TRBV12-3 or TRBV12-4 and TRBJ2-7; D may be TRBD1 (5 bases). Trimming took 5 bases from V and 3 from J, leaving 8 bases between them. The CDR3 runs to 12 residues. CDR3 nucleotide sequence: TGTGCCAGCAGTACAGACAGCTACGAGCAGTACTTC. This encodes CASSTDSYEQYF.

J is TRBJ2-7 and V is TRBV3-1 (or the pseudogene TRBV3-2), with D unclear. Germline assignment: CDR1 LGHDT and CDR2 YNNKEL (reference sequence). The CDR3 contains 13 residues. Deletions cut 5 bases from V and 6 bases from J, with 14 bases between. The CDR3 DNA reads as TGTGCCAGCAGCAGCTCCATGGTCTTCGAGCAGTACTTC. Its translation: CASSSSMVFEQYF.

This clone was seen only once. The V and J genes are TRBV28 and TRBJ2-5; TRBD2 matches at 8 bases. The junction had 7 bases not matched to a gene; V was cut back by 2 bases and J by 2 bases. This CDR3 has 16 residues. Germline values: CDR1 MDHEN, CDR2 SYDVKM. The CDR3 coding sequence is TGTGCCAGCAGTTTAGGAGGGCGGGGGGCTCAAGAGACCCAGTACTTC. This sequence encodes CASSLGGRGAQETQYF.

For the CDR3, the DNA is TGTGCCAGCAGCTTAGAGATGAGGGTTGAATGGGAGACCCAGTACTTC. This sequence encodes CASSLEMRVEWETQYF. The rearrangement joins TRBV7-2 to TRBJ2-5, with TRBD2 as a possible D gene (5 bases). V was pared by 1 base and J by 5 bases, with 17 bases between. This CDR3 is built from 16 residues. Germline CDR1 reads SGHTA; CDR2 reads FQGNSA.

This clone came up a few times. The chain combines TRBV6-5 with TRBJ1-3; D possibly corresponds to TRBD1 (6 bases). Germline V gene data show CDR1 as MNHEY and CDR2 as SVGAGI. CDR3 length: 14 amino acids. The ends were cut back, 6 bases at V and 0 bases at J, with 9 bases in the middle. The CDR3 protein is CASRTGNSGNTIYF. The CDR3 DNA reads TGTGCCAGCAGAACAGGGAACTCTGGAAACACCATATATTTT.

The rearrangement uses TRBV27 and TRBJ1-2; 9 nucleotides match TRBD1. The CDR3 runs to 15 residues. Trimming cost V 0 bases and J 7 bases; bases outside gene matches: 6. Looked up from germline, CDR1 is MNHEY and CDR2 is SMNVEV (reference sequence). The CDR3 sequence is CASSLSLGQGAGYTF. DNA of the CDR3: TGTGCCAGCAGTTTATCCCTGGGACAGGGAGCTGGCTACACCTTC.

This clone was seen a few times. The chain employs TRBV6-2 or TRBV6-3 and TRBJ2-3, with 10 bases identical to TRBD1. With 2 bases clipped from V and 8 bases from J, the junction kept 10 bases outside the gene matches. The germline V gene has CDR1 MNHEY and CDR2 SVGEGT. This CDR3 comprises 16 residues. CDR3 loop: CASSYQGQGSRGTQYF. The CDR3 nucleotides read TGTGCCAGCAGTTACCAGGGACAGGGGAGTAGGGGTACGCAGTATTTT.

The V and J genes are TRBV7-9 and TRBJ1-2; D remains unclear. This CDR3 contains 14 residues. Trimming stripped 1 base from V and 6 bases from J, with 12 bases between. Germline V gene sequence: CDR1 SEHNR, CDR2 FQNEAQ (reference sequence). CDR3 amino acids: CASSLVAGYDGYTF. The CDR3 region has the DNA TGTGCCAGCAGCTTAGTAGCCGGGTACGATGGCTACACCTTC.